This passage covers 8 T cell receptor beta chains from one sample sequenced in a study of cytomegalovirus exposure and HLA in healthy donors. PCR primers comprised 60 Vbeta and 13 Jbeta primers. TCRdb's copy holds only in-frame clones and misses some; the assay was immunoSEQ multiplex PCR. The sample shows some 75,000 clones, and roughly 7.4% sits with its ten largest clones. The material sequenced was PBMCs. The origin of the receptors is a female donor in good health and CMV-seropositive.

The chain links TRBV7-2 to TRBJ1-2, with TRBD1 as a possible D gene (6 bases). Germline lookup yields CDR1 SGHTA and CDR2 FQGNSA. V lost 5 bases, J lost 1 base, and 17 bases lay in between. The CDR3 has 16 residues. CDR3 in DNA: TGTGCCAGCAGCACCCAGGACAGAAGTTTTAACTATGGCTACACCTTC. It yields the protein CASSTQDRSFNYGYTF.

The chain is built from TRBV7-9 and TRBJ1-2, with TRBD1 matching over 8 bases. J was trimmed by 7 bases and V by 5 bases; bases with no gene match: 6. Per germline, CDR1 SEHNR and CDR2 FQNEAQ (reference sequence). CDR3 length equals 13 residues. The CDR3 coding sequence is TGTGCCAGCAGCCAGGGGGCGTCGGGTGGCTACACCTTC. This sequence encodes CASSQGASGGYTF.

This chain joins TRBV4-3 and TRBJ2-3; a possible D gene is TRBD2 (5 bases). Trimming left V 0 bases short and J 3 bases short, with 7 bases between. The CDR3 loop spans 14 amino acids. Germline loops: CDR1 LGHNA, CDR2 YSLEER. CDR3 nucleotides: TGCGCCAGCAGCCAAGATAGAGGGACAGATACGCAGTATTTT. Its protein is CASSQDRGTDTQYF.

The chain has TRBV13 and TRBJ2-7; 10 bases are shared with TRBD2. The CDR3 has 14 amino acids. Germline assignment: CDR1 PRHDT and CDR2 FYEKMQ (reference sequence). J lost 1 base, V lost 6 bases, and 3 bases had no gene match. CDR3 bases: TGTGCCAGCAGGCTAGCGGGAGTGTCCTACGAGCAGTACTTC. It yields the protein CASRLAGVSYEQYF. Complete variable domain (other parts from reference TRBV13 and TRBJ2-7): AAGVIQSPRHLIKEKRETATLKCYPIPRHDTVYWYQQGPGQDPQFLISFYEKMQSDKGSIPDRFSAQQFSDYHSELNMSSLELGDSALYFCASRLAGVSYEQYFGPGTRLTVT.

The chain links TRBV19 to TRBJ1-4; tentative D call: TRBD1 (6 bases). Germline CDR1 and CDR2: LNHDA and SQIVND (reference sequence). The CDR3 is 15 residues long. Trimming shortened V by 3 bases and J by 8 bases, and 16 bases separated the two germline ends. CDR3 sequence reads: CASSIIYWQGEKLFF. Here the CDR3 DNA reads TGTGCCAGTAGTATTATCTACTGGCAGGGGGAAAAACTGTTTTTT.

This chain joins TRBV9 and TRBJ1-2, with D possibly matching TRBD1 (5 bases). This CDR3 comprises 14 residues. The germline CDR1 and CDR2 sequences are SGDLS and YYNGEE. Trimming took 4 bases from V and 4 from J, leaving 14 bases between them. The CDR3 region is CASSKGQDTYGYTF. The CDR3 nucleotides are TGTGCCAGCAGCAAAGGACAAGACACCTATGGCTACACCTTC.

This chain links TRBV6-6 with TRBJ2-1; 14 bases align to TRBD2. Unmatched junction bases numbered 6, after V lost 6 bases and J lost 8 bases. The V gene's germline CDR1 is MNHNY and CDR2 SVGAGI (reference sequence). This CDR3 comprises 15 residues. The CDR3 nucleotides read TGTGCCAGCAGCCGACTAGCGGGGGGGCCCGATGAGCAGTTCTTC. Protein product: CASSRLAGGPDEQFF.

The J gene is TRBJ2-7, the V gene TRBV18; 14 bases fit TRBD2. Germline V gene lookup returns CDR1 KGHSH and CDR2 LQKENI. The trim removed 2 bases at V and 9 bases at J, leaving 12 bases unmatched. The CDR3 spans 17 residues. DNA of the CDR3: TGTGCCAGCTCACCAAGCTGGGGACTAGCGGGAGACCAGGGGCAGTACTTC. Translation gives CASSPSWGLAGDQGQYF.